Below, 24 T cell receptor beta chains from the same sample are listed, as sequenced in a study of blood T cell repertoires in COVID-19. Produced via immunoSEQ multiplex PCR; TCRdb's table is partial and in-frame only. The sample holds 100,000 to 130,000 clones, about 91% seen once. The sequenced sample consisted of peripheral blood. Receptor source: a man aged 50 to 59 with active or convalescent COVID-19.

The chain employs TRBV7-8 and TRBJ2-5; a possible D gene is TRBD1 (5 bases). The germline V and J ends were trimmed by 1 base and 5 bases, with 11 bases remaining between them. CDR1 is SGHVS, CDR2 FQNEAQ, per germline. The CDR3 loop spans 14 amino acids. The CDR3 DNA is TGTGCCAGCAGCTTAGAAGGGGTAGGGGAGACCCAGTACTTC. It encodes CASSLEGVGETQYF.

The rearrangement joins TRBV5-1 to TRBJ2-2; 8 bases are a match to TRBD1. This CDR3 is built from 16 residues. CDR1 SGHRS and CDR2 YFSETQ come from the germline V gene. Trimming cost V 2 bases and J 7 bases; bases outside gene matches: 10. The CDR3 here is CASSLRTGFEIGELFF. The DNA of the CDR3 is TGCGCCAGCAGCTTAAGGACAGGGTTTGAAATCGGGGAGCTGTTTTTT. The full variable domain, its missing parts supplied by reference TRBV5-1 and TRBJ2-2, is KAGVTQTPRYLIKTRGQQVTLSCSPISGHRSVSWYQQTPGQGLQFLFEYFSETQRNKGNFPGRFSGRQFSNSRSEMNVSTLELGDSALYLCASSLRTGFEIGELFFGEGSRLTVL.

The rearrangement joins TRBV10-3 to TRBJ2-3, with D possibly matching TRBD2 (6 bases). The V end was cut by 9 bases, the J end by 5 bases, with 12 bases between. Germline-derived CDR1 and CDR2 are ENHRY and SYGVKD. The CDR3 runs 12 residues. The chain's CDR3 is CAIRSGEDTQYF. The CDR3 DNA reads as TGTGCCATAAGGTCGGGAGAAGATACGCAGTATTTT.

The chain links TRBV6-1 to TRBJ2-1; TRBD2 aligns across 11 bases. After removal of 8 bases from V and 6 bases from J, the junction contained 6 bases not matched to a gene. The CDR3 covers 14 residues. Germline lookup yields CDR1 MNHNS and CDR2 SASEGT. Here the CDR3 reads CASQVTSGSNEQFF. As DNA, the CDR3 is TGTGCCAGCCAAGTAACTAGCGGGAGCAATGAGCAGTTCTTC.

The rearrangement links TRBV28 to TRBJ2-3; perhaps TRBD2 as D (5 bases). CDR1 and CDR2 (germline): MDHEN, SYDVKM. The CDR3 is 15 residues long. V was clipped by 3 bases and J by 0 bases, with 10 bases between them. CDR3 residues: CASSFLTRSTDTQYF. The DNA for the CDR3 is TGTGCCAGCAGTTTTTTAACTAGGAGCACAGATACGCAGTATTTT.

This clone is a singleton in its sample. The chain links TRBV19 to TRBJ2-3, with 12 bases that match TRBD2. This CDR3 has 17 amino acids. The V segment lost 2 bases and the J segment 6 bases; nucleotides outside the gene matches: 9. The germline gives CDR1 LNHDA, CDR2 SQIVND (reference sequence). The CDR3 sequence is CASSITLAGGPWDTQYF. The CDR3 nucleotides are TGTGCCAGTAGTATAACCCTAGCGGGAGGGCCATGGGATACGCAGTATTTT.

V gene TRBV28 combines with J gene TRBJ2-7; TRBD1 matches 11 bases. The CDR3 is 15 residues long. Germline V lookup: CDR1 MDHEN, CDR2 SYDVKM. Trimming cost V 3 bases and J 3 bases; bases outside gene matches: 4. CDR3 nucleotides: TGTGCCAGCAGTTTCACCGGGACAGGGGGCTACGAGCAGTACTTC. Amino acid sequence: CASSFTGTGGYEQYF. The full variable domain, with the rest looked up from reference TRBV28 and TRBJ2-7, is DVKVTQSSRYLVKRTGEKVFLECVQDMDHENMFWYRQDPGLGLRLIYFSYDVKMKEKGDIPEGYSVSREKKERFSLILESASTNQTSMYLCASSFTGTGGYEQYFGPGTRLTVT.

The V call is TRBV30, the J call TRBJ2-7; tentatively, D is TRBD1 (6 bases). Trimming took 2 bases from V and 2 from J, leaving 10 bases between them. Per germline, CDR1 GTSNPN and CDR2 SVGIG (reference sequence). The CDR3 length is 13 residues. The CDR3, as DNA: TGTGCCTGGAGTTGGGGGCTCACCTACGAGCAGTACTTC. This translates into CAWSWGLTYEQYF.

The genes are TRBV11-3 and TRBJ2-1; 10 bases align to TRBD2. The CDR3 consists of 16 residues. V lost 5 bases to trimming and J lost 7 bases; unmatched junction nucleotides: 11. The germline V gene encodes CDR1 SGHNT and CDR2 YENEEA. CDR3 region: CASSRSGRARGNEQFF. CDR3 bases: TGTGCCAGCAGCCGCAGCGGGAGGGCCCGGGGTAATGAGCAGTTCTTC.

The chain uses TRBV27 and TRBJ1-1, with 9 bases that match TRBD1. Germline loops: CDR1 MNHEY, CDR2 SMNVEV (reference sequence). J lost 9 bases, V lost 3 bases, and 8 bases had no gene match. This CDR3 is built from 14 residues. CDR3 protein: CASSFGQGSGQAFF. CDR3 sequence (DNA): TGTGCCAGCAGTTTCGGACAGGGGTCGGGACAAGCTTTCTTT.

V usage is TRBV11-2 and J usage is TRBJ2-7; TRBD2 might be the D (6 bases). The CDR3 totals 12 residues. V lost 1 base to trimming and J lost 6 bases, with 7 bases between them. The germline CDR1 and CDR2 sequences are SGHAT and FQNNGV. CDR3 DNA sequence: TGTGCCAGCAGCTTAGCTAGCGTCGAGCAGTACTTC. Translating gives CASSLASVEQYF.

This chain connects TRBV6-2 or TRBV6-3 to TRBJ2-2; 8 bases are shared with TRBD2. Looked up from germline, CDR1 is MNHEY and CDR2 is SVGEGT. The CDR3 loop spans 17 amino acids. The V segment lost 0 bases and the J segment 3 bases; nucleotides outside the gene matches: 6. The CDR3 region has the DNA TGTGCCAGCAGTTACTCGGCCGGGAGGGCCGACACCGGGGAGCTGTTTTTT. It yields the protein CASSYSAGRADTGELFF.

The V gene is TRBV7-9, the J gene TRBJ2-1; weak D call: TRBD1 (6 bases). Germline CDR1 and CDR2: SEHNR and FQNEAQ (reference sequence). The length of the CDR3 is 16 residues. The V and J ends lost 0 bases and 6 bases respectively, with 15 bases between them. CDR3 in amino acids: CASSLARATDSNEQFF. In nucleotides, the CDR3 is TGTGCCAGCAGCTTAGCCCGGGCCACGGACAGCAATGAGCAGTTCTTC. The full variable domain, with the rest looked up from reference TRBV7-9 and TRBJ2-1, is DTGVSQNPRHKITKRGQNVTFRCDPISEHNRLYWYRQTLGQGPEFLTYFQNEAQLEKSRLLSDRFSAERPKGSFSTLEIQRTEQGDSAMYLCASSLARATDSNEQFFGPGTRLTVL.

The CDR3 nucleotides are TGTGCCAGTAGTGCGGGACAGAGACAAGAGACCCAGTACTTC. Its protein product is CASSAGQRQETQYF. The chain links TRBV19 to TRBJ2-5, with D possibly matching TRBD1 (7 bases). The CDR3 is made up of 14 amino acids. Germline-derived CDR1 and CDR2 are LNHDA and SQIVND (reference sequence). V lost 5 bases and J lost 2, with 12 bases in between.

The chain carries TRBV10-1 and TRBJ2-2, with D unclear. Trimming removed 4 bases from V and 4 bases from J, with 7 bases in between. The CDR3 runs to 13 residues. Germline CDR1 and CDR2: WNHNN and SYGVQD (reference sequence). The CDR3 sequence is CASSGSLTGELFF. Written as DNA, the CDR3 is TGCGCCAGCAGTGGTTCACTCACCGGGGAGCTGTTTTTT.

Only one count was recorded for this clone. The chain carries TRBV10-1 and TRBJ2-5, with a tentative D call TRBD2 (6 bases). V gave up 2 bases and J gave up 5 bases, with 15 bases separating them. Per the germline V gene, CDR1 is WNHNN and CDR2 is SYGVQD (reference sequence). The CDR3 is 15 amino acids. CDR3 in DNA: TGCGCCAGCAGTGAGAGTCAGGGTGCGGGGGAGACCCAGTACTTC. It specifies CASSESQGAGETQYF.

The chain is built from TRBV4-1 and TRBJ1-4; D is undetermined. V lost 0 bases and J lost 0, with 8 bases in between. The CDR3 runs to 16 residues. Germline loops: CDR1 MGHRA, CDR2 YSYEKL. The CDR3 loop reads CASSQESIATNEKLFF. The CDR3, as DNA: TGCGCCAGCAGCCAAGAAAGCATTGCAACTAATGAAAAACTGTTTTTT.

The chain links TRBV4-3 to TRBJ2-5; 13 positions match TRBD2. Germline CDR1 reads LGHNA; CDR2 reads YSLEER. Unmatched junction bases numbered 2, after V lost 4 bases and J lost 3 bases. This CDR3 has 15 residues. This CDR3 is CASSLLAGGEETQYF. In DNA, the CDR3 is TGCGCCAGCAGCCTACTAGCGGGGGGGGAAGAGACCCAGTACTTC.

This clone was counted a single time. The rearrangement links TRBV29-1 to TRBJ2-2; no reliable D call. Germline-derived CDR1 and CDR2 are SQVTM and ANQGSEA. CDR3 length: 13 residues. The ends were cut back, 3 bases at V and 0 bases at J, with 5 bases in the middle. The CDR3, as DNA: TGCAGCGTTGACTGGCCGAACACCGGGGAGCTGTTTTTT. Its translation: CSVDWPNTGELFF.

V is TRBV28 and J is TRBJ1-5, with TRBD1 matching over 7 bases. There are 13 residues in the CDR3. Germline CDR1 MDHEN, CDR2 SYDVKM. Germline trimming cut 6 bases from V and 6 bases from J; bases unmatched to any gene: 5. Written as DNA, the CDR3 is TGTGCCAGCAGACAGGGGTGGTCTCAGCCCCAGCATTTT. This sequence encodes CASRQGWSQPQHF.

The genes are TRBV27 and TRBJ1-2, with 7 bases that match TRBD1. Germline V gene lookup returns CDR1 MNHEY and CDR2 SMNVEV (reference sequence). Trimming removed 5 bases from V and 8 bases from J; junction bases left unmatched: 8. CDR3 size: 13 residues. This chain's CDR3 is CASSDSNRGGYTF. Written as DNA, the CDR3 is TGTGCCAGCAGTGATTCTAACAGGGGAGGCTACACCTTC.

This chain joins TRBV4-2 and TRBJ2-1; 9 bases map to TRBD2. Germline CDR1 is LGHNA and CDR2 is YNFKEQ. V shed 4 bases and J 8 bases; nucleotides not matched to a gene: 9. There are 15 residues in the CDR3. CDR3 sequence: CASSLTSGSQDEQFF. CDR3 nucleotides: TGTGCCAGCAGCCTGACTAGCGGCTCGCAGGATGAGCAGTTCTTC.

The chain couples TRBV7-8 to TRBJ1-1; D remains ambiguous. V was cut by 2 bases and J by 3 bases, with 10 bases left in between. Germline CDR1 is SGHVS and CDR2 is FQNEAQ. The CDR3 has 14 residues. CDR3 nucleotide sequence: TGTGCCAGCAGCTTATCCGGGATGCACACTGAAGCTTTCTTT. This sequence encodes CASSLSGMHTEAFF.

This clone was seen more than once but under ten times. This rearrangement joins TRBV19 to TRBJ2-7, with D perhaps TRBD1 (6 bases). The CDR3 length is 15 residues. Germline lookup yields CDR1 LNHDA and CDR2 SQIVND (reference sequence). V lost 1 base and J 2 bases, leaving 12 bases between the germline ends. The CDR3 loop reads CASSIGWGPTYEQYF. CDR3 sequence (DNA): TGTGCCAGTAGTATAGGATGGGGGCCAACCTACGAGCAGTACTTC.